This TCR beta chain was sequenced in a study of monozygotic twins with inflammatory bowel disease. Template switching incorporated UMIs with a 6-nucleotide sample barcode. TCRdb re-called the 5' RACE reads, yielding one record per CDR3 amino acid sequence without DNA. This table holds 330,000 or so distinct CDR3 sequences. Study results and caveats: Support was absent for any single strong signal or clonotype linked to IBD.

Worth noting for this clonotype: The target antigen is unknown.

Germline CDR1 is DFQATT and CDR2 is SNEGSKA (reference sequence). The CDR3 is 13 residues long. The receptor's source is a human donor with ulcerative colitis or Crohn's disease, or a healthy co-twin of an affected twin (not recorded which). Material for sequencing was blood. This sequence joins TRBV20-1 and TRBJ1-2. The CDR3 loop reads CSASIGSLYGYTF.